Below, 24 T cell receptor beta chains from the same sample are listed, as sequenced in a study of cytomegalovirus exposure and HLA in healthy donors. Sequenced by immunoSEQ multiplex PCR; TCRdb stores in-frame clones only, minus some. The sample contains about 57,000 clones, just over 90% of which appear only once. The sequenced material came from PBMCs. The receptors shown here come from a woman between 18 and 29 years old in good health and CMV-seronegative.

V and J are TRBV7-9 and TRBJ2-4; TRBD2 aligns across 7 bases. V lost 4 bases, J lost 1 base, and 16 bases stayed unmatched. Per germline, CDR1 SEHNR and CDR2 FQNEAQ (reference sequence). CDR3 length: 19 residues. The CDR3 reads CASSSATPGLPGAKNIQYF. In nucleotides, the CDR3 is TGTGCCAGCAGCTCGGCGACCCCGGGACTACCAGGGGCCAAAAACATTCAGTACTTC.

V is TRBV15 and J is TRBJ2-2, with D possibly TRBD1 on 5 matching bases. Trimming took 0 bases from V and 4 from J, leaving 6 bases between them. The CDR3 runs 14 residues. Germline V CDR1 and CDR2: LNHNV, YYDKDF (reference sequence). CDR3 nucleotide sequence: TGTGCCACCAGCAGAGACAGGGTCACCGGGGAGCTGTTTTTT. Protein sequence: CATSRDRVTGELFF.

J is TRBJ1-2 and V is TRBV5-1; D gene ambiguous. This CDR3 comprises 13 residues. The V and J ends lost 2 bases and 12 bases respectively, with 17 bases between them. The germline CDR1 and CDR2 sequences are SGHRS and YFSETQ. This CDR3 is CASSLGGSIGNTF. Written as DNA, the CDR3 is TGCGCCAGCAGCTTAGGAGGGTCTATAGGCAACACCTTC.

The chain is built from TRBV5-1 and TRBJ2-3; 8 nucleotides agree with TRBD2. Germline CDR1 is SGHRS and CDR2 is YFSETQ. The CDR3 spans 16 residues. V shed 2 bases, J shed 2 bases, and the junction held 7 bases outside the gene matches. Written as DNA, the CDR3 is TGCGCCAGCAGCTTAGGGCTAGCGGGTATCACAGATACGCAGTATTTT. It is translated as CASSLGLAGITDTQYF.

This clone appeared once. This chain connects TRBV7-6 to TRBJ1-3; D not certain. The germline gives CDR1 SGHVS, CDR2 FNYEAQ. CDR3 length: 15 amino acids. V lost 1 base, J lost 0 bases, and 7 bases lay in between. This CDR3 reads CASSLDSNSGNTIYF. DNA of the CDR3: TGTGCCAGCAGCTTAGACAGTAACTCTGGAAACACCATATATTTT.

The J gene is TRBJ2-7, the V gene TRBV5-4; a weak D match, TRBD1 (6 bases). The length of the CDR3 is 15 residues. From germline, CDR1 is SGHNT and CDR2 YYREEE (reference sequence). Trimming left V 2 bases short and J 0 bases short, with 12 bases between. In DNA, the CDR3 is TGTGCCAGCAGCTTCCGGGACACTTACTCCTACGAGCAGTACTTC. This gives the protein CASSFRDTYSYEQYF. The whole variable domain, filled in from reference TRBV5-4 and TRBJ2-7, reads ETGVTQSPTHLIKTRGQQVTLRCSSQSGHNTVSWYQQALGQGPQFIFQYYREEENGRGNFPPRFSGLQFPNYSSELNVNALELDDSALYLCASSFRDTYSYEQYFGPGTRLTVT.

This chain links TRBV6-5 with TRBJ2-2, with a possible D match to TRBD2 (6 bases). There are 15 residues in the CDR3. Germline loops: CDR1 MNHEY, CDR2 SVGAGI. The germline V and J ends were trimmed by 5 bases and 1 base, with 11 bases remaining between them. The CDR3 is CASSIRGMNTGELFF. The CDR3 DNA is TGTGCCAGCAGTATCCGGGGGATGAACACCGGGGAGCTGTTTTTT.

This chain uses TRBV20-1 with TRBJ2-2, with D hard to call. The CDR3 consists of 11 residues. V lost 5 bases and J 7 bases, leaving 8 bases between the germline ends. The germline CDR1 and CDR2 sequences are DFQATT and SNEGSKA (reference sequence). This chain's CDR3 is CSARRGGELFF. The CDR3 DNA follows: TGCAGTGCTCGGCGAGGCGGGGAGCTGTTTTTT.

CDR3 nucleotides: TGTGCCAGCAGTGACTCGGGCATAGCGGGGAGAGGCACAGATACGCAGTATTTT. Translation: CASSDSGIAGRGTDTQYF. The gene calls are TRBV6-4 and TRBJ2-3; TRBD2 matches at 8 bases. J lost 1 base, V lost 0 bases, and 9 bases had no gene match. This CDR3 has 18 residues. The germline CDR1 and CDR2 sequences are MRHNA and SNTAGT.

This rearrangement joins TRBV6-4 to TRBJ2-5; 9 positions match TRBD2. CDR1 MRHNA and CDR2 SNTAGT come from the germline V gene. V shed 3 bases and J 5 bases; nucleotides not matched to a gene: 7. The CDR3 covers 15 residues. The chain's CDR3 is CASSEGSGGGETQYF. The CDR3 DNA reads TGTGCCAGCAGTGAAGGTAGCGGGGGCGGTGAGACCCAGTACTTC.

The rearrangement links TRBV11-3 to TRBJ2-1; 7 nucleotides align to TRBD2. The CDR3 length is 15 residues. After removal of 3 bases from V and 0 bases from J, the junction contained 2 bases not matched to a gene. Germline CDR1 is SGHNT and CDR2 is YENEEA. The CDR3 bases are TGTGCCAGCAGCTTGGAGCGGGACTCCTACAATGAGCAGTTCTTC. Translated, it gives CASSLERDSYNEQFF.

This chain connects TRBV9 to TRBJ2-3; TRBD2 aligns across 12 bases. This CDR3 contains 17 residues. Germline CDR1 reads SGDLS; CDR2 reads YYNGEE. The ends lost 0 bases at V and 5 bases at J; junction bases unmatched: 7. The CDR3 loop is CASSVDPSGGALDTQYF. The CDR3 DNA is TGTGCCAGCAGCGTAGATCCTAGCGGGGGGGCCTTAGATACGCAGTATTTT. Looking up the rest from reference TRBV9 and TRBJ2-3 gives the full variable domain: DSGVTQTPKHLITATGQRVTLRCSPRSGDLSVYWYQQSLDQGLQFLIQYYNGEERAKGNILERFSAQQFPDLHSELNLSSLELGDSALYFCASSVDPSGGALDTQYFGPGTRLTVL.

This chain uses TRBV7-8 with TRBJ2-1; 8 nucleotides agree with TRBD2. The trim removed 1 base at V and 6 bases at J, leaving 5 bases unmatched. This CDR3 contains 15 residues. Per the germline V gene, CDR1 is SGHVS and CDR2 is FQNEAQ. In DNA form, the CDR3 reads TGTGCCAGCAGCTTAGGACTAGCGAAAAGCAATGAGCAGTTCTTC. This translates into CASSLGLAKSNEQFF.

The rearrangement links TRBV7-2 to TRBJ1-2; TRBD1 matches at 8 bases. V lost 3 bases and J lost 8; bases outside the gene matches: 14. This CDR3 is 16 amino acids long. Germline CDR1 reads SGHTA; CDR2 reads FQGNSA. CDR3 coding DNA: TGTGCCAGCAGCTTCACCAGGACAGGGACCGGCGGCGGCTACACCTTC. Amino acids: CASSFTRTGTGGGYTF.

This chain connects TRBV7-8 to TRBJ2-7; TRBD2 might be the D (6 bases). The V gene's germline CDR1 is SGHVS and CDR2 FQNEAQ. The CDR3 is 15 amino acids. The V and J ends lost 1 base and 5 bases respectively, with 15 bases between them. The CDR3 DNA follows: TGTGCCAGCAGCTTAGGGGAGGTAGCAAGGAACGAGCAGTACTTC. Amino acids: CASSLGEVARNEQYF.

The rearrangement joins TRBV2 to TRBJ1-4; TRBD1 might be the D (5 bases). Germline CDR1 reads SNHLY; CDR2 reads FYNNEI. CDR3 length: 14 amino acids. V was cut by 5 bases and J by 5 bases, with 12 bases left in between. Here the CDR3 reads CASSMRGLNEKLFF. Written as DNA, the CDR3 is TGTGCCAGCAGTATGCGGGGCCTAAATGAAAAACTGTTTTTT.

This rearrangement joins TRBV5-4 to TRBJ1-1; D unresolved. The V and J ends lost 4 bases and 1 base respectively, with 17 bases between them. This CDR3 is built from 16 residues. Germline CDR1 is SGHNT and CDR2 is YYREEE (reference sequence). Here the CDR3 reads CASSQRMGGRNTEAFF. The CDR3 DNA reads as TGTGCCAGCAGCCAAAGGATGGGTGGGAGGAACACTGAAGCTTTCTTT.

Concerning this clone: The same CDR3 is also encoded by other DNA sequences in this sample. CDR3 loop: CASSNAGFDSPLHF. The CDR3 DNA reads as TGCGCCAGCAGCAACGCGGGCTTTGATTCACCCCTCCACTTT. This sequence joins TRBV5-1 and TRBJ1-6; D is unresolved. Germline loops: CDR1 SGHRS, CDR2 YFSETQ. The CDR3 sequence is 14 residues long. V was pared by 4 bases and J by 8 bases, with 13 bases between.

The CDR3 coding sequence is TGTGCCAGCAGCCCCAGCGGGGGAAACACCGGGGAGCTGTTTTTT. It is translated as CASSPSGGNTGELFF. This chain uses TRBV28 with TRBJ2-2, with 8 bases identical to TRBD2. Trimming cost V 6 bases and J 2 bases; bases outside gene matches: 5. This CDR3 comprises 15 residues. Germline CDR1 is MDHEN and CDR2 is SYDVKM.

This clone was picked up one time. The chain recombines TRBV5-1 with TRBJ2-3; D is perhaps TRBD2 (5 bases). V shed 4 bases and J shed 6 bases, with 9 bases lying between them. The CDR3 totals 12 residues. The V gene's germline CDR1 is SGHRS and CDR2 YFSETQ. This chain's CDR3 is CASSEGVDTQYF. The CDR3 nucleotides are TGCGCCAGCAGCGAGGGCGTTGATACGCAGTATTTT.

In this sample, this clone turned up once. V usage is TRBV7-9 and J usage is TRBJ2-5; 10 positions agree with TRBD2. The V gene end was trimmed by 1 base and the J gene end by 2 bases; junction bases not matched to a gene: 4. The CDR3 is 16 amino acids. Germline CDR1 and CDR2: SEHNR and FQNEAQ (reference sequence). The CDR3 sequence is CASSLGTSGLQETQYF. In DNA, the CDR3 is TGTGCCAGCAGCTTAGGGACTAGCGGACTACAAGAGACCCAGTACTTC.

The chain employs TRBV15 and TRBJ2-3; a possible D gene is TRBD1 (6 bases). Trimming left V 4 bases short and J 2 bases short, with 16 bases between. Germline V gene lookup returns CDR1 LNHNV and CDR2 YYDKDF (reference sequence). The CDR3 is 16 amino acids. The CDR3 sequence: CATSTRGKGLTDTQYF. The CDR3 coding sequence is TGTGCCACCAGCACTAGGGGGAAGGGTCTCACAGATACGCAGTATTTT.

The chain employs TRBV7-3 and TRBJ1-5, with D perhaps matching TRBD1 (5 bases). This CDR3 has 17 residues. V was cut by 2 bases and J by 7 bases, with 21 bases left in between. Germline V gene sequence: CDR1 SGHTA, CDR2 FQGTGA. The CDR3 protein is CASSLFGWRGSEQPQHF. As DNA, the CDR3 is TGTGCCAGCAGCTTATTTGGTTGGCGGGGCTCTGAGCAGCCCCAGCATTTT.

Of note for this clone: A junction boundary mismatches the germline segment, possibly from a read error. This chain uses TRBV2 with TRBJ2-2; D perhaps matches TRBD2 (5 bases). Germline CDR1 reads SNHLY; CDR2 reads FYNNEI. The CDR3 length is 15 residues. CDR3 coding DNA: TGTGTCAGCAGTAAAAACGCCCGGGGTACCGGGGAGCTGTTTTTT. It is translated as CVSSKNARGTGELFF. The whole variable domain, remainder taken from reference TRBV2 and TRBJ2-2, is EPEVTQTPSHQVTQMGQEVILRCVPISNHLYFYWYRQILGQKVEFLVSFYNNEISEKSEIFDDQFSVERPDGSNFTLKIRSTKLEDSAMYFCVSSKNARGTGELFFGEGSRLTVL.